One sample yielded the 10 T cell receptor beta chains listed below, sequenced in a study of response to subunit inactivated influenza vaccine. TCRdb re-analysed the RT-PCR reads in MiXCR, keeping a single row per CDR3 protein. The repertoire consists of 600,000 to 850,000 distinct CDR3 sequences, with 12% to 15% occurring once and the leading ten covering 6% to 9.5%. This specimen was PBMCs from blood, taken around 14 days before vaccination. The receptors originated from a man aged 50 to 59 who received an inactivated influenza vaccine.

This rearrangement joins TRBV6-2 or TRBV6-3 to TRBJ2-7; D is unresolved. V lost 0 bases and J lost 4, with 13 bases in between. CDR1 and CDR2 from the germline V gene are MNHEY and SVGEGT. CDR3 length: 15 amino acids. The CDR3: CASSYSTAVGYEQYF. The CDR3 DNA sequence: TGTGCCAGCAGTTACTCGACGGCCGTGGGGTACGAGCAGTACTTC.

J is TRBJ2-1 and V is TRBV9, with TRBD2 matching over 9 bases. This CDR3 is built from 21 residues. CDR1 is SGDLS, CDR2 YYNGEE, per germline. V trimming: 6 bases; J trimming: 0 bases; junction bases outside the gene matches: 22. The CDR3 reads CASTPSVSGGLSGSSYNEQFF. CDR3 nucleotide sequence: TGTGCCAGCACACCCAGCGTAAGCGGGGGACTTAGCGGGAGCTCCTACAATGAGCAGTTCTTC.

This chain connects TRBV19 to TRBJ2-1; TRBD1 agrees at 9 bases. The CDR3 is 15 residues long. The J segment lost 4 bases and the V segment lost 5 bases, leaving 6 bases of the junction unmatched. Germline V CDR1 and CDR2: LNHDA, SQIVND (reference sequence). The CDR3 DNA follows: TGTGCCAGTAGTCCGAACGGACAGGGGTACAATGAGCAGTTCTTC. Protein sequence: CASSPNGQGYNEQFF.

The chain carries TRBV7-2 and TRBJ2-1, with D possibly called TRBD1 or TRBD2 (5 bases each). The CDR3 spans 13 residues. CDR1 and CDR2 from the germline V gene are SGHTA and FQGNSA. Trimming shortened V by 4 bases and J by 9 bases, and 13 bases separated the two germline ends. The CDR3: CASSSGVRGEQFF. CDR3 coding DNA: TGTGCCAGCAGCTCTGGCGTGAGGGGTGAGCAGTTCTTC.

The V call is TRBV7-7, the J call TRBJ2-3; D is perhaps TRBD2 (6 bases). The length of the CDR3 is 14 residues. V gave up 2 bases and J gave up 2 bases, with 8 bases separating them. CDR1 and CDR2 from the germline V gene are SSHAT and FNYEAQ (reference sequence). The CDR3 nucleotides read TGTGCCAGCAGCTTATGGGGGGTCACAGATACGCAGTATTTT. Encoded protein: CASSLWGVTDTQYF.

This clonotype was observed at least ten times. This chain links TRBV7-2 with TRBJ1-5; D gene uncertain. The length of the CDR3 is 13 residues. The V and J ends lost 2 bases and 4 bases respectively, with 6 bases between them. Germline CDR1 is SGHTA and CDR2 is FQGNSA. The chain's CDR3 is CASSLMGNQPQHF. The CDR3 DNA reads TGTGCCAGCAGCTTAATGGGGAATCAGCCCCAGCATTTT.

The rearrangement links TRBV6-2 or TRBV6-3 to TRBJ1-5; D is undetermined. CDR3 length: 16 amino acids. Trimming stripped 0 bases from V and 9 bases from J, with 18 bases between. The V gene's germline CDR1 is MNHEY and CDR2 SVGEGT. The CDR3 coding sequence is TGTGCCAGCAGTTACTCGAAAGGAGGAGCTTCTCTGCCCCAGCATTTT. Translation: CASSYSKGGASLPQHF.

This clonotype was recorded only once. A much more abundant neighbour one base away suggests this may be a read error. The genes are TRBV12-3 or TRBV12-4 and TRBJ2-5; D might be TRBD2 (5 bases). The CDR3 is 13 residues long. The CDR3 bases are TGTGCCAGAAGTTTGAGGGAGCTCGGGACCCAGTACTTC. Amino acids: CARSLRELGTQYF.

This clonotype showed up just a few times. The chain links TRBV2 to TRBJ1-5; D remains unclear. The CDR3 contains 12 residues. Trimming removed 8 bases at V and 6 bases at J, with 11 bases between. The germline CDR1 and CDR2 sequences are SNHLY and FYNNEI. The CDR3 DNA follows: TGTGCCAGCTCGGGTAGGGCTCAGCCCCAGCATTTT. The encoded protein is CASSGRAQPQHF.

The J gene is TRBJ2-2, the V gene TRBV11-2; 9 bases are shared with TRBD2. J lost 7 bases, V lost 5 bases, and 8 bases had no gene match. CDR1 and CDR2 from the germline V gene are SGHAT and FQNNGV. This CDR3 contains 15 residues. CDR3 protein: CASSKTIAGDGELFF. CDR3 nucleotides: TGTGCCAGCAGCAAAACCATAGCGGGGGACGGGGAGCTGTTTTTT.